This section outlines one T cell receptor (beta chain) sequence together with its context. Original data processing: It was from reference gene primer amplification that nucleated cell counts were estimated. Some clones are missing from TCRdb's copy, which holds only in-frame ones; the method was immunoSEQ multiplex PCR. The V and J calls and the clone size are those of that table, but D and trimming were determined from the DNA. The sample lists 100,000 to 150,000 clones, 81% occurring once. Per germline, CDR1 SGHTA and CDR2 FQGTGA. The CDR3 loop spans 18 amino acids. After removal of 2 bases from V and 0 bases from J, the junction contained 13 bases not matched to a gene. This specimen comes from a study of blood T cell repertoires in COVID-19. Study context: From the United States, Italy and Spain came samples of acute and convalescent COVID-19. PBMCs, B-cell-depleted T cells, or T cells provided the cDNA or gDNA that made up the material.

The rearrangement uses TRBV7-3 and TRBJ2-7; 7 bases line up with TRBD2. The sequencing input was peripheral blood. This TCR was sampled from a woman aged 45-65 years with acute or convalescent COVID-19. As DNA, the CDR3 is TGTGCCAGCAGCTTACGCGCTGGCGGGGGTAAATACTCCTACGAGCAGTACTTC. Protein product: CASSLRAGGGKYSYEQYF.